A single sample gave rise to the 20 T cell receptor beta chains below, sequenced in a study of cytomegalovirus exposure and HLA in healthy donors. With 60 Vbeta and 13 Jbeta primers, the PCR was carried out. Data came from immunoSEQ multiplex PCR; TCRdb stores just in-frame clones and leaves some out. Seen here are around 180,000 clones, 80% to 85% observed once, and the top ten hold 0.25% to 0.3%. Sequencing input: PBMCs. Source of these receptors: a boy younger than 18 in good health and CMV-seronegative.

This chain links TRBV19 with TRBJ2-5; possibly TRBD1 for D (6 bases). This CDR3 is built from 13 residues. V was clipped by 6 bases and J by 0 bases, with 8 bases between them. Germline CDR1 and CDR2: LNHDA and SQIVND (reference sequence). CDR3 bases: TGTGCCAGTAGAAGGACAGACCAAGAGACCCAGTACTTC. This sequence encodes CASRRTDQETQYF.

The rearrangement uses TRBV6-5 and TRBJ2-1; TRBD2 agrees at 7 bases. Germline lookup yields CDR1 MNHEY and CDR2 SVGAGI. This CDR3 has 15 residues. V shed 6 bases and J 5 bases; nucleotides not matched to a gene: 10. The CDR3 nucleotides read TGTGCCAGCAGGTCACAAACTAGCGCCCACAATGAGCAGTTCTTC. It translates to CASRSQTSAHNEQFF.

The V and J genes are TRBV11-2 and TRBJ2-5, with 7 bases aligning to TRBD2. The CDR3 length is 16 residues. CDR1 is SGHAT, CDR2 FQNNGV, per germline. V was clipped by 1 base and J by 5 bases; unmatched bases: 10. CDR3 DNA: TGTGCCAGCAGCTTAGCTGGAGGGAGGGCCGGGGAGACCCAGTACTTC. Amino acids: CASSLAGGRAGETQYF.

The chain uses TRBV29-1 and TRBJ2-5; D perhaps matches TRBD2 (6 bases). The assigned J gene may be wrong: the sequence end matches TRBJ2-7 better. The germline CDR1 and CDR2 sequences are SQVTM and ANQGSEA. CDR3 length equals 16 residues. CDR3 residues: CSVEGISGRPLYEQYF. The CDR3 nucleotides are TGCAGCGTTGAAGGAATTAGCGGCCGGCCTTTATACGAGCAGTACTTC.

V and J are TRBV27 and TRBJ1-1, with 8 nucleotides matching TRBD1. V was clipped by 5 bases and J by 5 bases; unmatched bases: 1. This CDR3 has 12 amino acids. The germline CDR1 and CDR2 sequences are MNHEY and SMNVEV (reference sequence). CDR3 bases: TGTGCCAGCAGTACAGGGGGGACTGAAGCTTTCTTT. Translation: CASSTGGTEAFF.

J is TRBJ2-5 and V is TRBV19; TRBD1 matches 7 bases. CDR1 is LNHDA, CDR2 SQIVND, per germline (reference sequence). There are 15 residues in the CDR3. V was clipped by 7 bases and J by 2 bases; unmatched bases: 10. CDR3 sequence (DNA): TGTGCCAGTACCCCCGGCCGGGACAGACAAGAGACCCAGTACTTC. Translated: CASTPGRDRQETQYF.

This clone was recorded only once. The chain uses TRBV28 and TRBJ1-1, with no clear D. The CDR3 has 14 amino acids. Germline V CDR1 and CDR2: MDHEN, SYDVKM. The ends were cut back, 3 bases at V and 1 base at J, with 9 bases in the middle. The chain's CDR3 is CASSFNFPNTEAFF. CDR3 DNA sequence: TGTGCCAGCAGTTTTAACTTCCCGAACACTGAAGCTTTCTTT.

This clone came up once. The V call is TRBV5-1, the J call TRBJ2-5; D possibly corresponds to TRBD2 (6 bases). Germline V gene data show CDR1 as SGHRS and CDR2 as YFSETQ. The CDR3 sequence is 14 residues long. V was shortened by 4 bases and J by 4 bases, with 14 bases between the two germline ends. CDR3 loop: CASSPRTSPETQYF. In nucleotides, the CDR3 is TGCGCCAGCAGCCCGCGAACTAGCCCAGAGACCCAGTACTTC.

The chain recombines TRBV7-2 with TRBJ2-3; 7 bases are a match to TRBD2. Germline CDR1 SGHTA, CDR2 FQGNSA. The CDR3 totals 16 residues. Trimming took 5 bases from V and 6 from J; bases not matched to a gene: 14. The CDR3 DNA is TGTGCCAGCAGCCCGCGGACTAGTTTGATAGTGGATACGCAGTATTTT. Translation: CASSPRTSLIVDTQYF.

This chain joins TRBV7-2 and TRBJ2-1; TRBD1 matches at 9 bases. Germline CDR1 is SGHTA and CDR2 is FQGNSA. This CDR3 has 16 residues. V dropped 5 bases and J dropped 4; count of bases not matched to a gene: 9. Written as DNA, the CDR3 is TGTGCCAGCAGCCCACAGGGGGCAAGATTTTACAATGAGCAGTTCTTC. This codes for CASSPQGARFYNEQFF. Looking up the rest from reference TRBV7-2 and TRBJ2-1 gives the full variable domain: GAGVSQSPSNKVTEKGKDVELRCDPISGHTALYWYRQSLGQGLEFLIYFQGNSAPDKSGLPSDRFSAERTGGSVSTLTIQRTQQEDSAVYLCASSPQGARFYNEQFFGPGTRLTVL.

The chain employs TRBV7-3 and TRBJ2-1; possibly TRBD2 for D (7 bases). CDR1 and CDR2 (germline): SGHTA, FQGTGA. V was pared by 5 bases and J by 7 bases, with 21 bases between. The length of the CDR3 is 16 residues. CDR3 DNA: TGTGCCAGCAGCACAACTGGGGGGGCGATATGGAATGAGCAGTTCTTC. Residues: CASSTTGGAIWNEQFF.

The chain combines TRBV27 with TRBJ1-3, with TRBD1 as a possible D gene (6 bases). The CDR3 consists of 15 residues. The V and J ends lost 8 bases and 0 bases respectively, with 14 bases between them. Germline assignment: CDR1 MNHEY and CDR2 SMNVEV (reference sequence). The CDR3 loop reads CASPKDSLSGNTIYF. CDR3 bases: TGTGCCAGCCCCAAGGACAGCCTCTCTGGAAACACCATATATTTT.

The rearrangement joins TRBV30 to TRBJ1-2, with 7 nucleotides matching TRBD1. The CDR3 is made up of 13 amino acids. The J segment lost 3 bases and the V segment lost 3 bases, leaving 4 bases of the junction unmatched. CDR1 GTSNPN and CDR2 SVGIG come from the germline V gene (reference sequence). CDR3 sequence reads: CAWSPTGDYGYTF. In nucleotides, the CDR3 is TGTGCCTGGAGCCCAACAGGGGACTATGGCTACACCTTC. The full variable domain, with the rest looked up from reference TRBV30 and TRBJ1-2, is SQTIHQWPATLVQPVGSPLSLECTVEGTSNPNLYWYRQAAGRGLQLLFYSVGIGQISSEVPQNLSASRPQDRQFILSSKKLLLSDSGFYLCAWSPTGDYGYTFGSGTRLTVV.

This chain links TRBV30 with TRBJ1-4; weak D call: TRBD1 (6 bases). Germline assignment: CDR1 GTSNPN and CDR2 SVGIG (reference sequence). V was trimmed by 4 bases and J by 4 bases, leaving 10 bases between them. CDR3 length equals 13 residues. The DNA of the CDR3 is TGTGCCTGGAACAGGGACCGTAATGAAAAACTGTTTTTT. Its protein is CAWNRDRNEKLFF.

The V gene is TRBV5-1, the J gene TRBJ2-7, with D possibly being TRBD1 (6 bases). The germline V and J ends were trimmed by 4 bases and 3 bases, with 11 bases remaining between them. Per the germline V gene, CDR1 is SGHRS and CDR2 is YFSETQ. This CDR3 contains 13 residues. For the CDR3, the DNA is TGCGCCAGCAGCCCGGGACAAGTCTACGAGCAGTACTTC. This encodes CASSPGQVYEQYF.

The V and J genes are TRBV9 and TRBJ2-2; no reliable D call. The V gene lost 0 bases and the J gene lost 0 bases, with 6 bases spanning the gap. Germline CDR1 is SGDLS and CDR2 is YYNGEE. This CDR3 is built from 15 residues. DNA of the CDR3: TGTGCCAGCAGCGTAGACGGTACGAACACCGGGGAGCTGTTTTTT. It is translated as CASSVDGTNTGELFF.

This chain joins TRBV28 and TRBJ1-1; D remains ambiguous. Germline V gene sequence: CDR1 MDHEN, CDR2 SYDVKM. V lost 3 bases to trimming and J lost 13 bases, with 24 bases between them. The length of the CDR3 is 15 residues. CDR3 amino acids: CASSFPERPAVGVFF. The CDR3 region has the DNA TGTGCCAGCAGTTTTCCGGAAAGACCGGCGGTTGGAGTTTTCTTT.

This sequence joins TRBV7-8 and TRBJ2-2; the match to TRBD2 covers 9 bases. Germline V gives CDR1 SGHVS, CDR2 FQNEAQ. V shed 5 bases, J shed 6 bases, and the junction held 10 bases outside the gene matches. This CDR3 comprises 16 residues. CDR3 nucleotides: TGTGCCAGCAGCCGACAGTTGGGACTAGCAGCCGGGGAGCTGTTTTTT. Protein product: CASSRQLGLAAGELFF.

This chain uses TRBV5-4 with TRBJ2-5; 10 bases match TRBD1. The germline V gene has CDR1 SGHNT and CDR2 YYREEE (reference sequence). There are 14 residues in the CDR3. V lost 3 bases to trimming and J lost 5 bases; unmatched junction nucleotides: 4. The CDR3 sequence is CASSSRTGGETQYF. The CDR3 DNA sequence: TGTGCCAGCAGCTCAAGGACAGGGGGGGAGACCCAGTACTTC.

The sample holds one count of this clone. The rearrangement links TRBV11-3 to TRBJ1-6; a weak D match, TRBD1 (6 bases). This CDR3 contains 17 residues. Trimming left V 5 bases short and J 2 bases short, with 16 bases between. The germline V gene has CDR1 SGHNT and CDR2 YENEEA. The CDR3 nucleotides read TGTGCCAGCAGCCCCTGGACAGATTTTACCTATAATTCACCCCTCCACTTT. This codes for CASSPWTDFTYNSPLHF.